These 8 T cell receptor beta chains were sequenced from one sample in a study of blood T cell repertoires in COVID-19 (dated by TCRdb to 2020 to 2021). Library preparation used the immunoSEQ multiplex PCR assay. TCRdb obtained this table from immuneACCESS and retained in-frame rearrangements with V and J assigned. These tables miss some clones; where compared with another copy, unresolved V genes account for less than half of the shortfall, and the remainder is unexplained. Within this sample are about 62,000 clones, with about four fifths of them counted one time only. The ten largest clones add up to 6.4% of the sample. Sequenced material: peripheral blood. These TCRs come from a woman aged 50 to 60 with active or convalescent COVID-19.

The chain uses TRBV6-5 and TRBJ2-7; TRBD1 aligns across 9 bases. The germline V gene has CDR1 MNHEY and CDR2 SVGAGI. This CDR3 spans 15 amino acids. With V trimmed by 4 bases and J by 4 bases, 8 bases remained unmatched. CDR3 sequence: CASSSSGTGTYEQYF. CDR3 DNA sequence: TGTGCCAGCAGTTCATCCGGGACAGGGACTTACGAGCAGTACTTC.

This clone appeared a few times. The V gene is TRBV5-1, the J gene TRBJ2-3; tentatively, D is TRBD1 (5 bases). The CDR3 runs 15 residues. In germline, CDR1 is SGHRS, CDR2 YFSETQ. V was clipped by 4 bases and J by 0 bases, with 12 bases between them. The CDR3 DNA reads TGCGCCAGCAGCGTCCAGGGAAGTAGCACAGATACGCAGTATTTT. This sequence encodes CASSVQGSSTDTQYF.

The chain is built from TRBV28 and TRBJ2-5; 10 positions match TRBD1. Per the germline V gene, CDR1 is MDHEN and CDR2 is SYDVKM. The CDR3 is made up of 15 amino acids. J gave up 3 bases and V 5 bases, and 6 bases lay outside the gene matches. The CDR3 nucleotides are TGTGCCAGCAGTACCTTGACAGGGGGCGAAGAGACCCAGTACTTC. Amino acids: CASSTLTGGEETQYF.

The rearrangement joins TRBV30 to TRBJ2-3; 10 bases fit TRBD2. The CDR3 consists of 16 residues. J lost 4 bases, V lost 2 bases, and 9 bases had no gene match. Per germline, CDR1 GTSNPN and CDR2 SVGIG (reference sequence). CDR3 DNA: TGTGCCTGGAGTCCTAAGACTAGCGGGCGCCCAGATACGCAGTATTTT. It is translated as CAWSPKTSGRPDTQYF. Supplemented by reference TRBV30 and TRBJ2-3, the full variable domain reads SQTIHQWPATLVQPVGSPLSLECTVEGTSNPNLYWYRQAAGRGLQLLFYSVGIGQISSEVPQNLSASRPQDRQFILSSKKLLLSDSGFYLCAWSPKTSGRPDTQYFGPGTRLTVL.

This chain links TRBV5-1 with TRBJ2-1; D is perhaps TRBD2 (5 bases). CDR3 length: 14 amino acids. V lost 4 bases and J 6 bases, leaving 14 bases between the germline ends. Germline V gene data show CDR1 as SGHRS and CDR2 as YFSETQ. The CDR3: CASSGVASSNEQFF. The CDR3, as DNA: TGCGCCAGCAGCGGGGTAGCGAGTTCCAATGAGCAGTTCTTC.

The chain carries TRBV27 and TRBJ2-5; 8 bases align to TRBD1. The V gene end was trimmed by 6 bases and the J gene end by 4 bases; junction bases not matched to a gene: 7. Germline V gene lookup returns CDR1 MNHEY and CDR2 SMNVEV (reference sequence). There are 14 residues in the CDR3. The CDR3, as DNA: TGTGCCAGCAGCCCCGGACAGGGAACAGAGACCCAGTACTTC. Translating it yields CASSPGQGTETQYF.

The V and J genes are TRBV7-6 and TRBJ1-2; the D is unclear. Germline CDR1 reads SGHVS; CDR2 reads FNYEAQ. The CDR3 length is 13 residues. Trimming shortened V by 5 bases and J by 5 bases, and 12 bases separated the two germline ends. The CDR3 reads CASSAGSTYGYTF. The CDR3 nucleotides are TGTGCCAGCAGCGCGGGTTCCACTTATGGCTACACCTTC.

DNA of the CDR3: TGTGCCAGCAGCACCCTGACAGGGAAGAACACTGAAGCTTTCTTT. Its translation: CASSTLTGKNTEAFF. J is TRBJ1-1 and V is TRBV7-2, with TRBD1 identical over 7 bases. This CDR3 comprises 15 residues. V lost 5 bases and J lost 1; bases outside the gene matches: 7. The germline CDR1 and CDR2 sequences are SGHTA and FQGNSA.